This is a list of T cell receptor beta chains from one sample in a study of blood T cells in healthy people across ages. TCRdb processed the 5' RACE reads anew with MiXCR; each CDR3 protein has one entry. The sample includes approximately 800,000 distinct CDR3 sequences, under 40% seen only once; the top ten take over 10%. The specimen was blood. These receptors were collected from a man between 18 and 29 years old in good health. Both conserved end residues are part of each CDR3. A D gene is named only where the DNA matches it firmly. The listing skips clone size in some rows; elsewhere it reads once, few, many or a size class.

D: -; size: few; V: TRBV12-3/TRBV12-4; J: TRBJ2-1; DNA: TGTGCCAGCAGTGTTATAAACCCCAATGAGCAGTTCTTC; CDR3: CASSVINPNEQFF
D: TRBD2; size: few; V: TRBV20-1; J: TRBJ2-1; DNA: TGCAGTGCTAGAGATATCCTAGCGGGGGGGGTTGATGAGCAGTTCTTC; CDR3: CSARDILAGGVDEQFF
D: -; size: -; V: TRBV12-3/TRBV12-4; J: TRBJ1-2; DNA: TGTGCCAGCAGTTACAGTAAACCCCACACCTTC; CDR3: CASSYSKPHTF
D: -; size: few; V: TRBV20-1; J: TRBJ1-5; DNA: TGCAGTGCTCTAGACACGAGCAATCAGCCCCAGCATTTT; CDR3: CSALDTSNQPQHF
D: -; size: many; V: TRBV9; J: TRBJ1-2; DNA: TGTGCCAGCAGCGTGCTGGGAGATGGCTACACCTTC; CDR3: CASSVLGDGYTF
D: -; size: -; V: TRBV5-1; J: TRBJ1-1; DNA: TGCGCCAGCAGCTTCGGAGGGGGATATGTAGACACTGAAGCTTTCTTT; CDR3: CASSFGGGYVDTEAFF
D: -; size: many; V: TRBV7-2; J: TRBJ1-2; DNA: TGTGCCAGCAGCTTAGACCGGGGCGATGGCTACACCTTC; CDR3: CASSLDRGDGYTF
D: -; size: -; V: TRBV20-1; J: TRBJ2-1; DNA: TGCAGTGCTAGCTCACTCCTCGTGGCGGACAATGAGCAGTTCTTC; CDR3: CSASSLLVADNEQFF
D: TRBD1; size: -; V: TRBV20-1; J: TRBJ1-3; DNA: TGCAGTGCGAGTGCACCGGGACAGGGCTCGGGAAACACCATATATTTT; CDR3: CSASAPGQGSGNTIYF
D: -; size: -; V: TRBV5-1; J: TRBJ1-4; DNA: TGCGCCAGCAGCGGGGTGGACACTTCAACTAATGAAAAACTGTTTTTT; CDR3: CASSGVDTSTNEKLFF
D: TRBD1; size: many; V: TRBV7-2; J: TRBJ1-2; DNA: TGTGCCAGCAGCACAGGGACAGGGAGTGGCTACACCTTC; CDR3: CASSTGTGSGYTF
D: -; size: -; V: TRBV11-2; J: TRBJ2-1; DNA: TGTGCCAGCAGCTTAGAGTCGTCTTTCGCCTACAATGAGCAGTTCTTC; CDR3: CASSLESSFAYNEQFF
D: TRBD2; size: -; V: TRBV15; J: TRBJ2-3; DNA: TGTGCCACCAGCAGAGTAGCGGGAGGGCCAGATACGCAGTATTTT; CDR3: CATSRVAGGPDTQYF
D: -; size: few; V: TRBV20-1; J: TRBJ1-1; DNA: TGCAGTGCTAGAGCCCCTGGGCTTTACACTGAAGCTTTCTTT; CDR3: CSARAPGLYTEAFF
D: -; size: few; V: TRBV4-2; J: TRBJ1-4; DNA: TGTGCCAGCAGCCAGACCAACCTCGGGGGGGGTCTTAATGAAAAACTGTTTTTT; CDR3: CASSQTNLGGGLNEKLFF
D: -; size: -; V: TRBV12-3/TRBV12-4; J: TRBJ2-3; DNA: TGTGCCAGTCTAGACAAAACCAGAACAGATACGCAGTATTTT; CDR3: CASLDKTRTDTQYF
D: -; size: -; V: TRBV7-6; J: TRBJ2-2; DNA: TGTGCCAGCAGCTTAGCGCCGCCAGGGAATGTCGGGGAGCTGTTTTTT; CDR3: CASSLAPPGNVGELFF
D: -; size: few; V: TRBV6-5; J: TRBJ2-1; DNA: TGTGCCAGCAGCGGTGACAGCTACGAGCAGTTCTTC; CDR3: CASSGDSYEQFF
D: TRBD1; size: few; V: TRBV20-1; J: TRBJ2-3; DNA: TGCAGTGCAAGACAGGGTTTAAGCACAGATACGCAGTATTTT; CDR3: CSARQGLSTDTQYF
D: TRBD1; size: few; V: TRBV20-1; J: TRBJ2-7; DNA: TGCAGTGCTGGGGACAGCAGTTACAATGAGCAGTACTTC; CDR3: CSAGDSSYNEQYF
D: -; size: few; V: TRBV6-5; J: TRBJ1-2; DNA: TGTGCCAGCAGTACCAGCGTGGGGGGCTACACCTTC; CDR3: CASSTSVGGYTF
D: -; size: -; V: TRBV10-3; J: TRBJ2-3; DNA: TGTGCCATCAGTGAGTCATCTGGTCCTAGCACAGATACGCAGTATTTT; CDR3: CAISESSGPSTDTQYF
D: -; size: -; V: TRBV27; J: TRBJ2-6; DNA: TGTGCCAGCAGTTTAAGAGAGGGAGGGGGAGCTTCTGGGGCCAACGTCCTGACTTTC; CDR3: CASSLREGGGASGANVLTF
D: -; size: -; V: TRBV4-3; J: TRBJ2-2; DNA: TGCGCCAGCAGCCAAGATTCGGGTTCCCACCGGAGCCTGTTTTTT; CDR3: CASSQDSGSHRSLFF
D: TRBD2; size: -; V: TRBV7-2; J: TRBJ2-7; DNA: TGTGCCAGCAGCTTAAGGAGCGGGGGGGTCCGCAATGAGCAGTACTTC; CDR3: CASSLRSGGVRNEQYF
D: TRBD1; size: -; V: TRBV20-1; J: TRBJ2-3; DNA: TGCAGTGCTAGAGCGGGACAGGGGCCTAGCACAGATACGCAGTATTTT; CDR3: CSARAGQGPSTDTQYF
D: TRBD2; size: -; V: TRBV7-2; J: TRBJ2-3; DNA: TGTGCCAGCAGCTTAGGTAGCGGGACTAGCACAGATACGCAGTATTTT; CDR3: CASSLGSGTSTDTQYF
D: -; size: few; V: TRBV20-1; J: TRBJ1-5; DNA: TGCAGTGCTAGAGATGGAAAAGGGGGAACTCAGCCCCAGCATTTT; CDR3: CSARDGKGGTQPQHF
D: -; size: -; V: TRBV12-3/TRBV12-4; J: TRBJ2-1; DNA: TGTGCCAGCAGTTTACTTGTGAGCTCCTACAATGAGCAGTTCTTC; CDR3: CASSLLVSSYNEQFF
D: TRBD1; size: -; V: TRBV18; J: TRBJ2-1; DNA: TGTGCCAGCTCACCACCTAGCACAGGGGGAGAGACCCAGTTCTTC; CDR3: CASSPPSTGGETQFF
D: TRBD1; size: -; V: TRBV20-1; J: TRBJ1-6; DNA: TGCAGTGCTAGAATGGGACAGGGAGGTTCACCCCTCCACTTT; CDR3: CSARMGQGGSPLHF
D: TRBD2; size: -; V: TRBV7-2; J: TRBJ2-5; DNA: TGTGCCAGCAGCTTTTCCCACCGGGGGGTAGTAGAGACCCAGTACTTC; CDR3: CASSFSHRGVVETQYF
D: -; size: -; V: TRBV29-1; J: TRBJ1-1; DNA: TGCAGCGTTGATGGACAGCCGGGGACTGAAGCTTTCTTT; CDR3: CSVDGQPGTEAFF
D: TRBD2; size: -; V: TRBV10-3; J: TRBJ2-7; DNA: TGTGCCATCTCGATTGGGCGGGGGGGGTACGAGCAGTACTTC; CDR3: CAISIGRGGYEQYF
D: -; size: many; V: TRBV7-9; J: TRBJ2-3; DNA: TGTGCCAGCAGCTCCCCGCCCGGGGGCACAGATACGCAGTATTTT; CDR3: CASSSPPGGTDTQYF
D: -; size: -; V: TRBV20-1; J: TRBJ2-5; DNA: TGCAGTGCAAACCCAACAGGGGGGGAGAGAGAAGAGACCCAGTACTTC; CDR3: CSANPTGGEREETQYF
D: TRBD1; size: few; V: TRBV4-3; J: TRBJ2-3; DNA: TGCGCCAGCAGCCAAGGAAGAAGGACAGGAGTCACAGATACGCAGTATTTT; CDR3: CASSQGRRTGVTDTQYF
D: -; size: few; V: TRBV20-1; J: TRBJ2-7; DNA: TGCAGTGCTCAACAGACGGGGGGCCCTAGCTCCTACAATGAGCAGTACTTC; CDR3: CSAQQTGGPSSYNEQYF
D: TRBD2; size: -; V: TRBV7-2; J: TRBJ2-1; DNA: TGTGCCAGCAGCAAACGGACTAGCGGGGGGGCGAATGAGCAGTTCTTC; CDR3: CASSKRTSGGANEQFF
D: -; size: -; V: TRBV5-1; J: TRBJ2-7; DNA: TGCGCCAGCAGCTTTGGGGGGTTTGCCTACGAGCAGTACTTC; CDR3: CASSFGGFAYEQYF
D: TRBD1; size: -; V: TRBV20-1; J: TRBJ1-6; DNA: TGCAGTGCTAAAGGGGGCCGCTCCTATAATTCACCCCTCCACTTT; CDR3: CSAKGGRSYNSPLHF
D: -; size: few; V: TRBV6-5; J: TRBJ1-5; DNA: TGTGCCAGCAGTTACGCACAGGGACGGGATCAGCCCCAGCATTTT; CDR3: CASSYAQGRDQPQHF
D: TRBD2; size: -; V: TRBV20-1; J: TRBJ2-3; DNA: TGCAGTGCTATCCCAGGGCGGGGGGGCTTAGATACGCAGTATTTT; CDR3: CSAIPGRGGLDTQYF
D: -; size: -; V: TRBV20-1; J: TRBJ1-2; DNA: TGCAGTCCGCGAAACGATGCAGCCTCGTACTATGGCTACACCTTC; CDR3: CSPRNDAASYYGYTF
D: -; size: few; V: TRBV29-1; J: TRBJ2-1; DNA: TGCAGCGGTTTGGGGCGACAAGAACGCGAGCAGTTCTTC; CDR3: CSGLGRQEREQFF
D: -; size: many; V: TRBV12-3/TRBV12-4; J: TRBJ2-4; DNA: TGTGCCAGCAGTTTTGGGGAAAACATTCAGTACTTC; CDR3: CASSFGENIQYF
D: -; size: -; V: TRBV7-6; J: TRBJ2-5; DNA: TGTGCCAGCAGCTTGGTTGCAGTGTCTTATCTAGGGCGAGAGACCCAGTACTTC; CDR3: CASSLVAVSYLGRETQYF
D: TRBD1; size: -; V: TRBV11-2; J: TRBJ2-7; DNA: TGTGCCAGCAGCGAAAGGACAGGGGTCGAGGCCCAGTACTTC; CDR3: CASSERTGVEAQYF
D: TRBD1; size: few; V: TRBV27; J: TRBJ1-1; DNA: TGTGCCAGCATTAACAGGGGTGACACTGAAGCTTTCTTT; CDR3: CASINRGDTEAFF
D: TRBD1; size: -; V: TRBV29-1; J: TRBJ2-5; DNA: TGCAGCGTTGAGTCGGGACAGCACCCCAATGAGCAGTACTTC; CDR3: CSVESGQHPNEQYF
D: -; size: -; V: TRBV20-1; J: TRBJ1-3; DNA: TGCAGTGCTAGAGTGGACAGCCGATACTCTGGAAACACCGTATATTTT; CDR3: CSARVDSRYSGNTVYF
D: TRBD2; size: -; V: TRBV20-1; J: TRBJ2-5; DNA: TGCAGTGCTAGAGATGCTAGCGGGGGCCGAGAGACCCAGTACTTC; CDR3: CSARDASGGRETQYF